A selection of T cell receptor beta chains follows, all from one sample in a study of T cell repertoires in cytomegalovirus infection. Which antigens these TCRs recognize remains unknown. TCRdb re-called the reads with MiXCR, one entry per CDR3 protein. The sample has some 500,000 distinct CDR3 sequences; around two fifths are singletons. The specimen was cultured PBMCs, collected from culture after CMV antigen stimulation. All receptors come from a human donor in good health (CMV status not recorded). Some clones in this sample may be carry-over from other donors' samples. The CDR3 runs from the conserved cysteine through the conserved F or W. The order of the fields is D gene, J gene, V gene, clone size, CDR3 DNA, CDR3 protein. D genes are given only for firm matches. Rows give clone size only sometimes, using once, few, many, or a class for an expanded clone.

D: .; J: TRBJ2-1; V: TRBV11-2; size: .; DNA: TGTGCCAGCAGCTCCTTGGGGGTGGGGCAGTTCTTC; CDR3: CASSSLGVGQFF
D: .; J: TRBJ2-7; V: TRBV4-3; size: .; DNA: TGCGCCAGCAGCCAAGAAGGAGGAACTCCTGGCCACGAGCAGTACTTC; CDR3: CASSQEGGTPGHEQYF
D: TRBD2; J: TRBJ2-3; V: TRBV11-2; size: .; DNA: TGTGCCAGCAGCCCGCGGGGGAAAACAGATACGCAGTATTTT; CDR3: CASSPRGKTDTQYF
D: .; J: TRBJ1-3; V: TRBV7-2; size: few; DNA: TGTGCCAGCAGCTTAGTTGGAAGGGGTTATGGAAACACCATATATTTT; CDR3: CASSLVGRGYGNTIYF
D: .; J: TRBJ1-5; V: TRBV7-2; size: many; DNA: TGTGCCAGCAGCTTAGGGGACATGCACAATCAGCCCCAGCATTTT; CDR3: CASSLGDMHNQPQHF
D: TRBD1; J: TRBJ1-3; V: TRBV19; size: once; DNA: TGTGCCAGTAGCGATACAGGGGGAAGGTCGAACACCATATATTTT; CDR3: CASSDTGGRSNTIYF
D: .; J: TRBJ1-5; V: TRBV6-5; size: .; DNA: TGTGCCACCCAAAGGGGAAAGGGTCAGCCCCAGCATTTT; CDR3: CATQRGKGQPQHF
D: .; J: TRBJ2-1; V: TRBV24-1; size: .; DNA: TGTGCCACCAGTGACTCGGACTGGGCCGATGAGCAGTTCTTC; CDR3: CATSDSDWADEQFF
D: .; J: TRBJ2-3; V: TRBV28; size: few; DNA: TGTGCCACTGGTGGGGTTAATACGCAGTATTTT; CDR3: CATGGVNTQYF
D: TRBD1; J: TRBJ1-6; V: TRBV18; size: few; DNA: TGTGCCAGCTCACTAAGACAGGGGGCTTATAATTCACCCCTCCACTTT; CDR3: CASSLRQGAYNSPLHF
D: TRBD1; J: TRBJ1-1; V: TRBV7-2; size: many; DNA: TGTGCCAGCAGCTTAGAACAGGGGACTGAAGCTTTCTTT; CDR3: CASSLEQGTEAFF
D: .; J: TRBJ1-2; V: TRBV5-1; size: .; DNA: TGCGCCAGCAGCTTGGAAACCACAGGGAGCCATGGCTACACCTTC; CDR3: CASSLETTGSHGYTF
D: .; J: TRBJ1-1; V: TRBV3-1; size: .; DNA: TGTGCCAGCACCACCGACGGGAAGAACACTGAAGCTTTCTTT; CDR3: CASTTDGKNTEAFF
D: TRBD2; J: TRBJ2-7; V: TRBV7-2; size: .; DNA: TGTGCCAGCAGCTTGTCCAGCGGGGACCCGGTGAACGAGCAGTACTTC; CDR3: CASSLSSGDPVNEQYF
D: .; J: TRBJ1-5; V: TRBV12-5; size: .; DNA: TGTGCTAGTGGCCGATTGGACAGTTATAGCAATCAGCCCCAGCATTTT; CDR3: CASGRLDSYSNQPQHF
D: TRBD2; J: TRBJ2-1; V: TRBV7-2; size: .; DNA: TGTGCCAGCGGGACTAGCGCGAGGCGGGAGCAGTTCTTC; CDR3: CASGTSARREQFF
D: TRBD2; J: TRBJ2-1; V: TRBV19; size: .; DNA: TGTGCCAGTAGTATAGATCCCCCGGGTAGCGGGGGGGCATACTACAATGAGCAGTTCTTC; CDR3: CASSIDPPGSGGAYYNEQFF
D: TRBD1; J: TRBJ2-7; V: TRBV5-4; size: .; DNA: TGTGCCAGCAGCTCGTCCGGGACAGCAGTAGGCGAGCAGTACTTC; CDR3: CASSSSGTAVGEQYF
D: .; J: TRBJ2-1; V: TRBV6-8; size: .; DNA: TGTGCCAGCAGTTATGGACCTACCCGGAGTGAGCAGTTCTTC; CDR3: CASSYGPTRSEQFF
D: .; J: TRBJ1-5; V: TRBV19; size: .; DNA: TGTGCCAGTAGCCCGGGGCCCGAGGGACAGCCCCAGCATTTT; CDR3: CASSPGPEGQPQHF
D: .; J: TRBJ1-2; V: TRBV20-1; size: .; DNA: TGCAGTGCTAGTAAGCAAGGAGCTAACTATGGCTACACCTTC; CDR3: CSASKQGANYGYTF
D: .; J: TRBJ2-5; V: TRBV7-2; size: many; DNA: TGTGCCAGCAGCCAAGAAGAGACCCAGTACTTC; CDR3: CASSQEETQYF
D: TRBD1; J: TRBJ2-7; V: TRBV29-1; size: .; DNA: TGCAGCGTTGGGGACAGGGAGTACGAGCAGTACTTC; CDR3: CSVGDREYEQYF
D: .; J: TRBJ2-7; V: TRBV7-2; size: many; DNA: TGTGCCAGCAGCTCCCAGGGATCCTACGAGCAGTACTTC; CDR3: CASSSQGSYEQYF
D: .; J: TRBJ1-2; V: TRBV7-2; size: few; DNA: TGTGCCAGCAGCTTAGAGTCAGAAAACTATGGCTACACCTTC; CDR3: CASSLESENYGYTF
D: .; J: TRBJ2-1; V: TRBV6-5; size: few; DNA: TGTGCCAGCAGTTACGGGGGCGAGGGGAATGAGCAGTTCTTC; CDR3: CASSYGGEGNEQFF
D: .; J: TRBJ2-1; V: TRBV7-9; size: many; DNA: TGTGCCAGCAGCCCCCCCCCGTACAATGAGCAGTTCTTC; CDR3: CASSPPPYNEQFF
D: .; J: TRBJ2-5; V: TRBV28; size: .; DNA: TGTGCCAGCAGGGACAGTAAAGAGACCCAGTACTTC; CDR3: CASRDSKETQYF
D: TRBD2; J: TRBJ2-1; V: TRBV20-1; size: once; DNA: TGCAGTGCGGCGGGACTAGTGGGCAATGAGCAGTTCTTC; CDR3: CSAAGLVGNEQFF
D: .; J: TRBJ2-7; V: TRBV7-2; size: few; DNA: TGTGCCAGCAGCTTACCGGGACACCCTGGGTACGAGCAGTACTTC; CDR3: CASSLPGHPGYEQYF
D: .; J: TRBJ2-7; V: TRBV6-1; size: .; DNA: TGTGCCAGCAGTGGGGGGGACTCTGAATCCTACGAGCAGTACTTC; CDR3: CASSGGDSESYEQYF
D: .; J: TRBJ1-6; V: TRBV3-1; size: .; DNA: TGTGCCAGCAGCCAAGATATAAATTCACCCCTCCACTTT; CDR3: CASSQDINSPLHF
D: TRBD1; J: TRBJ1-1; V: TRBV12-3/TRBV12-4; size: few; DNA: TGTGCCAGCACTAGACAGGGGACGAACACTGAAGCTTTCTTT; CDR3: CASTRQGTNTEAFF
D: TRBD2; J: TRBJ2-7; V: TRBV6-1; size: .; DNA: TGTGCCAGCAGCAACCGGACTAGCGGGAGAAGATCCTACGAGCAGTACTTC; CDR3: CASSNRTSGRRSYEQYF
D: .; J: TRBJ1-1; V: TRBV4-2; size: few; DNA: TGTGCCAGCAGCCAAGTTGCGGTGAACACTGAAGCTTTCTTT; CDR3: CASSQVAVNTEAFF
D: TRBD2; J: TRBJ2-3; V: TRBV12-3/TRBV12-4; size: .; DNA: TGTGCCAGCAGTTTCCTCCTAGCGGGGGGGGCAGATACGCAGTATTTT; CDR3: CASSFLLAGGADTQYF
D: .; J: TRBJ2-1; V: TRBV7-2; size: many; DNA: TGTGCCAGCAGTCGCCTGGGCCTTAGCGGTACCTACAATGAGCAGTTCTTC; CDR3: CASSRLGLSGTYNEQFF
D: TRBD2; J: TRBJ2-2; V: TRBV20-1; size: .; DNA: TGCAGTGCTAGGTCTAGCGGGGGGGCCGGGGAGCTGTTTTTT; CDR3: CSARSSGGAGELFF
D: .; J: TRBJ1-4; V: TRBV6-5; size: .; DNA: TGTGCCACCAGAGCCATAGGGGTTTCGGAAAAACTGTTTTTT; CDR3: CATRAIGVSEKLFF
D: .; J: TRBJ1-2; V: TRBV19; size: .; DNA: TGTGCCAGTAGTCGGACAGAAGGGGACTATGGCTACACCTTC; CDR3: CASSRTEGDYGYTF
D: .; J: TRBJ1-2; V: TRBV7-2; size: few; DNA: TGTGCCAGCAGCTTAGTTGGCTCGTCCTATGGCTACACCTTC; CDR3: CASSLVGSSYGYTF